The clone carrying this T cell receptor (beta chain) is a singleton in its sample. The ends were cut back, 5 bases at V and 6 bases at J, with 18 bases in the middle. Per the germline V gene, CDR1 is MDHEN and CDR2 is SYDVKM. The CDR3 runs to 15 residues. The data belong to a study of blood T cell repertoires in COVID-19. Study as a whole: COVID-19 samples, acute and convalescent, were from the United States, Italy and Spain.

Seattle-derived patients entered the study during active infection and were followed longitudinally. Study processing details: Reference gene primer amplification gave nucleated cell count estimates. The protocol was immunoSEQ multiplex PCR, while the TCRdb copy is restricted to in-frame clones and leaves out a portion. That table is the source of V, J and clone size, and D and trimming were worked out from the DNA. The table lists 250,000 to 400,000 clones, around 89% of them singletons, with 1.5% to 2% in the top ten. The chain links TRBV28 to TRBJ2-3, with TRBD2 as a possible D gene (6 bases). This clonotype originated in a woman in her twenties or thirties with COVID-19, enrolled during active disease. What was sequenced was peripheral blood. The CDR3 here is CASSPQLVRGDTQYF. The CDR3 DNA sequence: TGTGCCAGCAGTCCCCAACTAGTCCGGGGGGATACGCAGTATTTT.